The present entry profiles one T cell receptor beta chain with its context. Its antigen remains unknown. Sequenced by immunoSEQ multiplex PCR; TCRdb stores in-frame clones only, minus some. Among roughly 67,000 clones listed, roughly 82% were seen once. The sample originates from a study of OX40 agonist ivuxolimab in advanced cancers. The V end lost 3 bases, the J end lost 3 bases, and 20 bases lay between the germline ends. Germline CDR1 reads SQVTM; CDR2 reads ANQGSEA. The CDR3 contains 16 residues. Whole-study results and caveats: More expanded clones were seen, on average, in CD8+ T cells than in CD4+. Among the lowest levels of clonal expansion were found in partial responders at 0.1-3.0 mg/kg. Dosing at 0.1 to 3.0 mg/kg was accompanied by clonal expansion of CD4+ and CD8+ blood T cells by week 6.

Systemic immunosuppression or autoimmune disease history was grounds to exclude patients. The receptor's source is an adult with an advanced solid tumor such as melanoma, head and neck, liver or kidney cancer. The chain combines TRBV29-1 with TRBJ1-1; a weak D match, TRBD1 (5 bases). The sequencing used CD4+ or CD8+ T cells sorted from blood, collected in a trial of the OX40 agonist ivuxolimab. CDR3 residues: CSVENVGLWGDTEAFF. The DNA for the CDR3 is TGCAGCGTTGAGAACGTGGGACTTTGGGGGGACACTGAAGCTTTCTTT. Full variable domain (rest looked up from reference TRBV29-1 and TRBJ1-1): SAVISQKPSRDICQRGTSLTIQCQVDSQVTMMFWYRQQPGQSLTLIATANQGSEATYESGFVIDKFPISRPNLTFSTLTVSNMSPEDSSIYLCSVENVGLWGDTEAFFGQGTRLTVV.